These 27 T cell receptor beta chains were all obtained from the same sample, sequenced in a study of blood T cell repertoires in COVID-19. Sequencing used immunoSEQ multiplex PCR; TCRdb keeps in-frame clones, though not all of them. The repertoire includes roughly 18,000 clones, 80% of them detected once, and roughly 9.6% sits in the top ten. Material: peripheral blood. These receptor sequences come from a man aged 80 or over with acute or convalescent COVID-19.

V usage is TRBV11-2 and J usage is TRBJ1-5; D is ambiguous. The length of the CDR3 is 13 residues. Germline V CDR1 and CDR2: SGHAT, FQNNGV. Trimming shortened V by 1 base and J by 7 bases, and 8 bases separated the two germline ends. The CDR3 DNA sequence: TGTGCCAGCAGCTTAGCGAGAGGACAGCCCCAGCATTTT. Its translation: CASSLARGQPQHF.

V is TRBV14 and J is TRBJ1-4, with D possibly TRBD1 on 6 matching bases. The germline V and J ends were trimmed by 0 bases and 0 bases, with 14 bases remaining between them. Germline V gives CDR1 SGHDN, CDR2 FVKESK. The CDR3 runs to 18 residues. DNA of the CDR3: TGTGCCAGCAGCCAAGATCTACAGGGTGGGGCAACTAATGAAAAACTGTTTTTT. It yields the protein CASSQDLQGGATNEKLFF.

The rearrangement uses TRBV6-5 and TRBJ1-1, with TRBD1 as a possible D gene (6 bases). Trimming removed 4 bases from V and 10 bases from J, with 22 bases in between. The V gene's germline CDR1 is MNHEY and CDR2 SVGAGI. The CDR3 covers 15 residues. The CDR3 loop is CASSLNFHRDHGAFF. CDR3 in DNA: TGTGCCAGCAGTTTAAACTTTCACAGGGACCACGGAGCTTTCTTT.

The genes are TRBV6-2 or TRBV6-3 and TRBJ1-6; no definite D call. Trimming took 2 bases from V and 5 from J, leaving 4 bases between them. CDR1 and CDR2 from the germline V gene are MNHEY and SVGEGT. This CDR3 contains 13 residues. The CDR3 is CASSYQNNSPLHF. The CDR3 coding sequence is TGTGCCAGCAGTTACCAAAATAATTCACCCCTCCACTTT.

The chain uses TRBV3-1 (or the pseudogene TRBV3-2) and TRBJ2-2; TRBD1 aligns across 12 bases. The germline gives CDR1 LGHDT, CDR2 YNNKEL (reference sequence). This CDR3 spans 17 amino acids. J gave up 6 bases and V 3 bases, and 8 bases lay outside the gene matches. The CDR3 loop reads CASSHAGTGGFSGELFF. The CDR3 region has the DNA TGTGCCAGCAGCCACGCCGGGACAGGGGGCTTTTCCGGGGAGCTGTTTTTT.

V and J are TRBV18 and TRBJ2-3, with D maybe TRBD2 (6 bases). Germline values: CDR1 KGHSH, CDR2 LQKENI. The CDR3 totals 15 residues. V lost 5 bases, J lost 1 base, and 13 bases lay in between. CDR3 sequence: CASSTYGEGTDTQYF. The DNA of the CDR3 is TGTGCCAGCTCAACCTATGGGGAGGGCACAGATACGCAGTATTTT.

The chain combines TRBV5-1 with TRBJ2-2; 7 positions agree with TRBD2. The germline CDR1 and CDR2 sequences are SGHRS and YFSETQ. V lost 6 bases to trimming and J lost 5 bases; unmatched junction nucleotides: 10. CDR3 length equals 15 residues. The CDR3 DNA sequence: TGCGCCAGCAACCAGCGGGGCCCGAGGACCGGGGAGCTGTTTTTT. Protein: CASNQRGPRTGELFF.

The V call is TRBV6-2 or TRBV6-3, the J call TRBJ2-3; 7 bases line up with TRBD1. Looked up from germline, CDR1 is MNHEY and CDR2 is SVGEGT. The CDR3 runs to 14 residues. After removal of 6 bases from V and 2 bases from J, the junction contained 5 bases not matched to a gene. The CDR3, as DNA: TGTGCCAGCAGCCTGACAGGGTTCACAGATACGCAGTATTTT. This codes for CASSLTGFTDTQYF.

The rearrangement uses TRBV5-1 and TRBJ2-5; 8 bases fit TRBD2. CDR1 SGHRS and CDR2 YFSETQ come from the germline V gene. V shed 10 bases, J shed 0 bases, and the junction held 8 bases outside the gene matches. The CDR3 has 14 amino acids. This CDR3 reads CARGGGGYQETQYF. The CDR3 bases are TGCGCCCGCGGGGGCGGGGGGTACCAAGAGACCCAGTACTTC. Looking up the rest from reference TRBV5-1 and TRBJ2-5 gives the full variable domain: KAGVTQTPRYLIKTRGQQVTLSCSPISGHRSVSWYQQTPGQGLQFLFEYFSETQRNKGNFPGRFSGRQFSNSRSEMNVSTLELGDSALYLCARGGGGYQETQYFGPGTRLLVL.

The chain carries TRBV24-1 and TRBJ2-1; maybe TRBD1 (5 bases). The CDR3 is 17 amino acids. CDR1 KGHDR and CDR2 SFDVKD come from the germline V gene. The V end was cut by 4 bases, the J end by 0 bases, with 15 bases between. The CDR3 here is CATSESGARSSYNEQFF. The DNA of the CDR3 is TGTGCCACCAGTGAGAGTGGGGCGAGGAGCTCCTACAATGAGCAGTTCTTC.

The J gene is TRBJ2-3, the V gene TRBV3-1 (or the pseudogene TRBV3-2), with D possibly TRBD2 on 5 matching bases. Germline V lookup: CDR1 LGHDT, CDR2 YNNKEL (reference sequence). The CDR3 is 13 amino acids. The V end was cut by 2 bases, the J end by 3 bases, with 6 bases between. CDR3 loop: CASSQWETDTQYF. CDR3 coding DNA: TGTGCCAGCAGCCAATGGGAGACAGATACGCAGTATTTT.

The chain couples TRBV6-4 to TRBJ1-6; 7 nucleotides align to TRBD1. Germline-derived CDR1 and CDR2 are MRHNA and SNTAGT. Trimming at V came to 6 bases and at J to 7 bases, leaving 9 bases not matched to a gene. The CDR3 length is 15 residues. This CDR3 is CASREIQGSNSPLHF. The CDR3 nucleotides read TGTGCCAGCAGAGAAATACAGGGGTCGAATTCACCCCTCCACTTT.

This clone occurred once. The CDR3 nucleotides read TGTGCCAGCGCCAGGGGGGTAACTAATGAAAAACTGTTTTTT. It yields the protein CASARGVTNEKLFF. The chain joins TRBV6-6 to TRBJ1-4; 7 positions agree with TRBD1. Germline values: CDR1 MNHNY, CDR2 SVGAGI (reference sequence). This CDR3 spans 14 amino acids. J lost 1 base, V lost 8 bases, and 4 bases had no gene match.

The V gene is TRBV11-2, the J gene TRBJ2-5, with 8 bases aligning to TRBD2. V gave up 5 bases and J gave up 2 bases; unmatched junction bases: 16. CDR1 SGHAT and CDR2 FQNNGV come from the germline V gene. The CDR3 sequence is 18 residues long. CDR3 sequence (DNA): TGTGCCAGCAGCCCCGATTACGAGCGGGGGCGCGCTCAAGAGACCCAGTACTTC. This gives the protein CASSPDYERGRAQETQYF.

The rearrangement uses TRBV6-5 and TRBJ2-7, with D possibly matching TRBD2 (6 bases). Germline-derived CDR1 and CDR2 are MNHEY and SVGAGI. The CDR3 is made up of 15 amino acids. Trimming took off 5 bases at V and 3 bases at J, with 17 bases between the two ends. The DNA for the CDR3 is TGTGCCAGCAGTCTCCCCGGGGGACCCCACTACGAGCAGTACTTC. Translated, it gives CASSLPGGPHYEQYF.

The chain has TRBV4-1 and TRBJ1-1, with D possibly being TRBD1 (5 bases). The CDR3 extends over 15 amino acids. Trimming removed 3 bases at V and 1 base at J, with 12 bases between. CDR1 MGHRA and CDR2 YSYEKL come from the germline V gene. The CDR3 reads CASSHSGLKNTEAFF. CDR3 nucleotides: TGCGCCAGCAGCCATTCAGGGCTTAAGAACACTGAAGCTTTCTTT.

V is TRBV5-6 and J is TRBJ1-2; TRBD1 aligns across 7 bases. V lost 4 bases and J lost 4; bases outside the gene matches: 10. Germline values: CDR1 SGHDT, CDR2 YYEEEE. This CDR3 is built from 15 residues. The CDR3 nucleotides are TGTGCCAGCAGCAGAAAGGGGGCTTCCGGCTATGGCTACACCTTC. Amino acids: CASSRKGASGYGYTF.

The chain couples TRBV29-1 to TRBJ2-5; 8 bases fit TRBD2. Germline V gene lookup returns CDR1 SQVTM and CDR2 ANQGSEA. CDR3 size: 15 residues. V shed 4 bases, J shed 3 bases, and the junction held 10 bases outside the gene matches. The CDR3 spells CSVVLRGAREETQYF. CDR3 sequence (DNA): TGCAGCGTTGTGTTGCGGGGGGCCAGAGAAGAGACCCAGTACTTC. Full variable domain (missing parts from reference TRBV29-1 and TRBJ2-5): SAVISQKPSRDICQRGTSLTIQCQVDSQVTMMFWYRQQPGQSLTLIATANQGSEATYESGFVIDKFPISRPNLTFSTLTVSNMSPEDSSIYLCSVVLRGAREETQYFGPGTRLLVL.

This clone has more than one count but fewer than ten. CDR3 amino acids: CSVELWDRNTEAFF. Written as DNA, the CDR3 is TGCAGCGTTGAACTGTGGGACAGGAACACTGAAGCTTTCTTT. V is TRBV29-1 and J is TRBJ1-1, with 7 bases that match TRBD1. CDR3 length: 14 residues. From germline, CDR1 is SQVTM and CDR2 ANQGSEA. The trim removed 2 bases at V and 1 base at J, leaving 4 bases unmatched. Full variable domain (outside the CDR3, taken from reference TRBV29-1 and TRBJ1-1): SAVISQKPSRDICQRGTSLTIQCQVDSQVTMMFWYRQQPGQSLTLIATANQGSEATYESGFVIDKFPISRPNLTFSTLTVSNMSPEDSSIYLCSVELWDRNTEAFFGQGTRLTVV.

V usage is TRBV6-6 and J usage is TRBJ1-6, with D perhaps matching TRBD1 (6 bases). V lost 6 bases and J lost 9, with 21 bases in between. The CDR3 extends over 16 amino acids. Germline V gives CDR1 MNHNY, CDR2 SVGAGI (reference sequence). The DNA for the CDR3 is TGTGCCAGCAGCCCAACTAAGACAGGATTACCTTCACCCCTCCACTTT. It translates to CASSPTKTGLPSPLHF.

The J gene is TRBJ1-1, the V gene TRBV5-1; TRBD1 matches 7 bases. Germline CDR1 is SGHRS and CDR2 is YFSETQ. The V and J ends lost 4 bases and 1 base, in that order; junction bases with no gene match: 7. This CDR3 contains 15 residues. CDR3 bases: TGCGCCAGCAGCCGGACACGGACAGGGAACACTGAAGCTTTCTTT. Translation gives CASSRTRTGNTEAFF.

The chain recombines TRBV4-2 with TRBJ2-3; possible D gene TRBD1, 6 bases. The CDR3 is made up of 17 amino acids. Looked up from germline, CDR1 is LGHNA and CDR2 is YNFKEQ. With 0 bases removed from V and 3 bases from J, the gap between germline ends came to 16 bases. The CDR3 DNA follows: TGTGCCAGCAGCCAAGATGTACAGGGAGCTATAACAGATACGCAGTATTTT. The encoded protein is CASSQDVQGAITDTQYF.

The chain links TRBV19 to TRBJ1-2, with TRBD1 matching 7 bases. The CDR3 is 15 amino acids. Germline loops: CDR1 LNHDA, CDR2 SQIVND (reference sequence). The J segment lost 4 bases and the V segment lost 5 bases, leaving 10 bases of the junction unmatched. CDR3 residues: CASSPTMTGLYGYTF. CDR3 bases: TGTGCCAGTAGTCCCACGATGACAGGGCTCTATGGCTACACCTTC.

The chain carries TRBV21-1 and TRBJ2-7; the D segment call TRBD1 is taken from the table without a DNA check. TRBV21-1 is deemed a pseudogene. The CDR3 is 15 amino acids. The CDR3 here is CASSPPTESSYEQYF. DNA for the CDR3: TGTGCCAGCAGCCCCCCGACAGAAAGCTCCTACGAGCAGTACTTC.

CDR3 sequence: CAWSVGHVPYEQYF. Here the CDR3 DNA reads TGTGCCTGGAGTGTAGGACACGTACCCTACGAGCAGTACTTC. The chain recombines TRBV30 with TRBJ2-7; a possible D gene is TRBD1 (5 bases). Per germline, CDR1 GTSNPN and CDR2 SVGIG (reference sequence). This CDR3 contains 14 residues. Deletions cut 0 bases from V and 2 bases from J, with 11 bases between.

The chain has TRBV6-6 and TRBJ2-3, with TRBD1 matching over 10 bases. Per the germline V gene, CDR1 is MNHNY and CDR2 is SVGAGI (reference sequence). The V and J ends lost 6 bases and 5 bases, in that order; junction bases with no gene match: 8. The CDR3 runs to 15 residues. Here the CDR3 reads CASSRRQGAIDTQYF. The CDR3 DNA is TGTGCCAGCAGCCGTAGACAGGGGGCCATAGATACGCAGTATTTT.

The chain recombines TRBV10-3 with TRBJ2-7; tentative D call: TRBD1 (5 bases). Germline V lookup: CDR1 ENHRY, CDR2 SYGVKD. Trimming stripped 0 bases from V and 2 bases from J, with 20 bases between. The CDR3 is made up of 18 amino acids. The CDR3 loop reads CAISESGSLLRGTYEQYF. CDR3 in DNA: TGTGCCATCAGTGAGTCCGGCTCCCTCCTTAGGGGAACCTACGAGCAGTACTTC.